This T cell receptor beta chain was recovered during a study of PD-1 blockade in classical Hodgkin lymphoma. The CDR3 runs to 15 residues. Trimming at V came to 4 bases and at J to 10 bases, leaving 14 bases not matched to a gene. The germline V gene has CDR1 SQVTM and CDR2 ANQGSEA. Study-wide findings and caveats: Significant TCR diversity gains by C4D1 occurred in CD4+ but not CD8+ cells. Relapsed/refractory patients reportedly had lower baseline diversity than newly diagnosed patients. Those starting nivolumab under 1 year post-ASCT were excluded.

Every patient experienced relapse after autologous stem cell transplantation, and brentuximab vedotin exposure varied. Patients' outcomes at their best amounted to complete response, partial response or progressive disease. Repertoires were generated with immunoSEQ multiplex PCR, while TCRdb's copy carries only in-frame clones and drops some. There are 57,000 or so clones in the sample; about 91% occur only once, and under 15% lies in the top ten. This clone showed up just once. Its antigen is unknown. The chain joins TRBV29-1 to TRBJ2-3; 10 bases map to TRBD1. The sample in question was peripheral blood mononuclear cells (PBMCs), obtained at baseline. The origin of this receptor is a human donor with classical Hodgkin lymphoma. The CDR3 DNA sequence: TGCAGCGTTGGGGCCTCCGGGACAGGGGCCCCGGCGCAGTATTTT. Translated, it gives CSVGASGTGAPAQYF.